This T cell receptor beta chain was sequenced during a study of OX40 agonist ivuxolimab in advanced cancers. The study, taken as a whole, reports: CD4+ and CD8+ blood T cells expanded clonally by week 6 at 0.1 to 3.0 mg/kg.

This CDR3 has 16 residues. The trim removed 4 bases at V and 2 bases at J, leaving 7 bases unmatched. Per the germline V gene, CDR1 is MNHEY and CDR2 is SMNVEV (reference sequence). Notes on this clone: The antigen is undetermined.

At cycle 4 day 1, cycle 7 day 1, and baseline, blood was sampled. The method was immunoSEQ multiplex PCR; TCRdb's version includes in-frame clones alone and lacks a portion of them. The top ten clones hold 16% of a sample with some 59,000 clones, roughly nine tenths of them seen once. This sequence originates from an adult with an advanced solid tumor such as melanoma, head and neck, liver or kidney cancer. The rearrangement uses TRBV27 and TRBJ2-3; TRBD1 agrees at 9 bases. Sequenced material: CD4+ or CD8+ T cells sorted from blood, taken in a trial of the OX40 agonist ivuxolimab. In DNA form, the CDR3 reads TGTGCCAGCAGTTATCTCGGACAGGGGATCACAGATACGCAGTATTTT. As protein: CASSYLGQGITDTQYF.